Below, 31 T cell receptor beta chains from the same sample are listed, as sequenced in a study of blood T cell repertoires in COVID-19 (dated by TCRdb to between 2020 and 2021). The method behind the library was the immunoSEQ multiplex PCR assay. Entries here come from immuneACCESS through TCRdb and include only in-frame sequences with V and J called. Some clones fail to appear in such tables; in the studies checked, an unresolved V gene covers under half of the shortfall, and the cause of the remainder is unknown. Recorded for this sample are 350,000 or so clones; roughly nine tenths of them occurred a single time. The biggest ten clones account for around 4% of the sample. The sequenced sample consisted of peripheral blood. The receptor source for this set is a woman in her fifties or sixties with COVID-19, enrolled during active disease.

This chain uses TRBV2 with TRBJ2-7, with 10 nucleotides matching TRBD1. Germline V gene data show CDR1 as SNHLY and CDR2 as FYNNEI. With V trimmed by 3 bases and J by 4 bases, 0 bases remained unmatched. The CDR3 sequence is 13 residues long. The CDR3 sequence: CASSEDRGYEQYF. The CDR3, as DNA: TGTGCCAGCAGTGAGGACAGGGGGTACGAGCAGTACTTC.

This clone was recorded once. The chain has TRBV7-2 and TRBJ1-1; the match to TRBD1 covers 7 bases. V trimming: 1 base; J trimming: 5 bases; junction bases outside the gene matches: 4. CDR1 and CDR2 (germline): SGHTA, FQGNSA. The CDR3 has 14 amino acids. CDR3 nucleotide sequence: TGTGCCAGCAGCTTAGGCAGGGGGAGGACTGAAGCTTTCTTT. It is translated as CASSLGRGRTEAFF.

The chain couples TRBV5-1 to TRBJ1-2; no reliable D call. The CDR3 consists of 15 residues. Trimming removed 4 bases from V and 0 bases from J, with 13 bases in between. CDR1 is SGHRS and CDR2 is YFSETQ in the germline V gene. The DNA for the CDR3 is TGCGCCAGCAGCGAAACCGGGATTGCTAACTATGGCTACACCTTC. Translation: CASSETGIANYGYTF.

This CDR3 reads CASSFGAGAQNTDTQYF. Written as DNA, the CDR3 is TGTGCCAGCAGTTTTGGAGCGGGGGCCCAGAACACAGATACGCAGTATTTT. The chain links TRBV28 to TRBJ2-3; TRBD2 aligns across 8 bases. The CDR3 has 17 residues. Germline lookup yields CDR1 MDHEN and CDR2 SYDVKM. The V gene end was trimmed by 3 bases and the J gene end by 2 bases; junction bases not matched to a gene: 10.

The chain carries TRBV28 and TRBJ2-5; 7 bases match TRBD1. Germline assignment: CDR1 MDHEN and CDR2 SYDVKM. The CDR3 consists of 15 residues. Trimming removed 5 bases from V and 9 bases from J; junction bases left unmatched: 15. CDR3 nucleotides: TGTGCCAGCAGTCCGCCAGGGGGAAGGCCGTCGGCCCAGTACTTC. It specifies CASSPPGGRPSAQYF.

Comment on this clone: One end of the junction fails to match germline, which may point to a read error. This chain connects TRBV4-1 to TRBJ2-4, with 15 bases matching TRBD2. This CDR3 has 18 residues. Germline V gene lookup returns CDR1 MGHRA and CDR2 YSYEKL. The CDR3 loop is CVSSRGLAGGPAKNIQYF. The CDR3 nucleotides are TGCGTCAGCAGCCGCGGACTAGCGGGGGGGCCGGCCAAAAACATTCAGTACTTC.

V and J are TRBV5-8 and TRBJ2-1; TRBD2 matches at 7 bases. The CDR3 length is 16 residues. V shed 4 bases, J shed 3 bases, and the junction held 10 bases outside the gene matches. Germline CDR1 and CDR2: SGHTS and YDEGEE. CDR3 nucleotide sequence: TGTGCCAGCAGCCCCTCAGCGGGACTGGTCTACAATGAGCAGTTCTTC. This encodes CASSPSAGLVYNEQFF.

The V gene is TRBV25-1, the J gene TRBJ1-2; a weak D match, TRBD1 (5 bases). CDR1 and CDR2 (germline): MGHDK, SYGVNS. CDR3 length: 17 amino acids. Trimming took off 1 base at V and 9 bases at J, with 24 bases between the two ends. This CDR3 reads CASSESGVAAPRASYTF. Here the CDR3 DNA reads TGTGCCAGCAGTGAATCGGGGGTAGCGGCTCCTCGGGCTAGCTACACCTTC.

This chain joins TRBV13 and TRBJ2-3; 9 positions match TRBD2. Germline trimming cut 4 bases from V and 5 bases from J; bases unmatched to any gene: 10. Germline V gene data show CDR1 as PRHDT and CDR2 as FYEKMQ (reference sequence). This CDR3 is built from 16 residues. The CDR3 loop reads CASSYSLAGSGDTQYF. Written as DNA, the CDR3 is TGTGCCAGCAGCTACTCGCTAGCGGGGTCCGGAGATACGCAGTATTTT.

The rearrangement links TRBV6-6 to TRBJ1-5; no clear D gene. CDR3 length: 13 amino acids. The V end was cut by 0 bases, the J end by 9 bases, with 9 bases between. Germline values: CDR1 MNHNY, CDR2 SVGAGI (reference sequence). Here the CDR3 DNA reads TGTGCCAGCAGTTACTCCGCGGTAGGGCCCCAGCATTTT. Its translation: CASSYSAVGPQHF.

CDR3: CAISEWTSSYEQYF. In DNA form, the CDR3 reads TGTGCCATCAGTGAGTGGACATCCTCCTACGAGCAGTACTTC. The chain couples TRBV10-3 to TRBJ2-7, with D possibly matching TRBD1 (5 bases). V dropped 1 base and J dropped 0 bases, with 7 bases sitting between them. Germline V gives CDR1 ENHRY, CDR2 SYGVKD. CDR3 length: 14 residues.

This CDR3 is CATSFTRVQGNEQFF. CDR3 DNA sequence: TGTGCCACCTCCTTCACCCGGGTACAGGGGAATGAGCAGTTCTTC. J is TRBJ2-1 and V is TRBV19, with 7 nucleotides matching TRBD1. The CDR3 runs to 15 residues. Germline V gene lookup returns CDR1 LNHDA and CDR2 SQIVND (reference sequence). V was pared by 10 bases and J by 7 bases, with 16 bases of the junction left unmatched.

The genes are TRBV5-1 and TRBJ1-2; a possible D gene is TRBD1 (6 bases). The V gene lost 1 base and the J gene lost 3 bases, with 10 bases spanning the gap. The CDR3 contains 14 residues. Germline V gene sequence: CDR1 SGHRS, CDR2 YFSETQ. This CDR3 is CASSLRGGDYGYTF. CDR3 DNA: TGCGCCAGCAGCTTGAGGGGGGGAGACTATGGCTACACCTTC.

The chain is built from TRBV19 and TRBJ1-1, with D uncertain. Germline values: CDR1 LNHDA, CDR2 SQIVND (reference sequence). The CDR3 runs 15 residues. Trimming took 7 bases from V and 0 from J, leaving 15 bases between them. This CDR3 reads CASNQQSNLNTEAFF. The CDR3 DNA follows: TGTGCCAGTAACCAACAGAGTAACCTGAACACTGAAGCTTTCTTT.

The chain recombines TRBV7-9 with TRBJ2-4, with TRBD1 matching over 8 bases. Germline V gene sequence: CDR1 SEHNR, CDR2 FQNEAQ (reference sequence). V shed 5 bases, J shed 0 bases, and the junction held 6 bases outside the gene matches. This CDR3 contains 16 residues. The CDR3 DNA is TGTGCCAGCAGCCGCCAGGGGGCAGGAGCCAAAAACATTCAGTACTTC. It codes for CASSRQGAGAKNIQYF.

This clone has just one count. The J gene is TRBJ1-5, the V gene TRBV2; D gene unclear. The V gene lost 7 bases and the J gene lost 2 bases, with 9 bases spanning the gap. This CDR3 contains 13 residues. Germline values: CDR1 SNHLY, CDR2 FYNNEI. CDR3 protein: CASIGQGNQPQHF. The CDR3 region has the DNA TGTGCCAGCATTGGCCAGGGCAATCAGCCCCAGCATTTT.

This clone was observed a single time. The rearrangement links TRBV6-1 to TRBJ1-4, with D unclear. Looked up from germline, CDR1 is MNHNS and CDR2 is SASEGT. This CDR3 contains 16 residues. V was pared by 4 bases and J by 6 bases, with 18 bases between. CDR3 amino acids: CASSGALSGGHEKLFF. Here the CDR3 DNA reads TGTGCCAGCAGTGGAGCTCTTTCTGGAGGCCATGAAAAACTGTTTTTT.

This sequence joins TRBV9 and TRBJ1-1, with TRBD1 as a possible D gene (6 bases). The V gene's germline CDR1 is SGDLS and CDR2 YYNGEE. The CDR3 length is 15 residues. V lost 3 bases to trimming and J lost 2 bases, with 14 bases between them. The DNA of the CDR3 is TGTGCCAGCAGCGGACAGGTCCACCCTAACACTGAAGCTTTCTTT. Translated, it gives CASSGQVHPNTEAFF.

The rearrangement links TRBV3-1 (or the pseudogene TRBV3-2) to TRBJ1-2; D uncertain. Trimming took off 4 bases at V and 5 bases at J, with 11 bases between the two ends. CDR1 is LGHDT and CDR2 is YNNKEL in the germline V gene (reference sequence). The CDR3 is 13 amino acids. For the CDR3, the DNA is TGTGCCAGCAGCCCCGCCGCGGGTTATGGCTACACCTTC. Translation gives CASSPAAGYGYTF.

The CDR3 DNA reads as TGTGCCAGCAGCCAAGATCGATCAGCTGGAAACACCATATATTTT. Translation gives CASSQDRSAGNTIYF. The chain joins TRBV4-2 to TRBJ1-3; D is undetermined. V lost 0 bases to trimming and J lost 2 bases, with 8 bases between them. The germline CDR1 and CDR2 sequences are LGHNA and YNFKEQ. This CDR3 is built from 15 residues.

This chain uses TRBV15 with TRBJ1-1, with 7 bases matching TRBD1. Trimming at V came to 0 bases and at J to 5 bases, leaving 6 bases not matched to a gene. CDR1 is LNHNV, CDR2 YYDKDF, per germline (reference sequence). This CDR3 has 15 amino acids. The CDR3 reads CATSREYRGLTEAFF. DNA for the CDR3: TGTGCCACCAGCAGAGAATACAGGGGATTGACTGAAGCTTTCTTT.

The rearrangement uses TRBV29-1 and TRBJ2-3; D is unclear. V lost 2 bases to trimming and J lost 4 bases, with 10 bases between them. This CDR3 is built from 13 residues. Germline V gene lookup returns CDR1 SQVTM and CDR2 ANQGSEA. CDR3 region: CSVESGRADTQYF. Written as DNA, the CDR3 is TGCAGCGTTGAATCAGGAAGAGCAGATACGCAGTATTTT.

The chain combines TRBV12-5 with TRBJ2-7; 7 bases are a match to TRBD2. Germline V gives CDR1 LGHNT, CDR2 FRNRAP. J gave up 2 bases and V 9 bases, and 10 bases lay outside the gene matches. The CDR3 runs 14 residues. Here the CDR3 DNA reads TGTGCTAGGGGGGGGTTAAGGAGCCCCTACGAGCAGTACTTC. Its protein is CARGGLRSPYEQYF. Full variable domain (outside the CDR3, taken from reference TRBV12-5 and TRBJ2-7): DARVTQTPRHKVTEMGQEVTMRCQPILGHNTVFWYRQTMMQGLELLAYFRNRAPLDDSGMPKDRFSAEMPDATLATLKIQPSEPRDSAVYFCARGGLRSPYEQYFGPGTRLTVT.

The chain's CDR3 is CASRGAGALYGYTF. The CDR3 coding sequence is TGTGCCAGCAGGGGGGCAGGGGCCTTATATGGCTACACCTTC. V and J are TRBV27 and TRBJ1-2, with a weak D call TRBD1 (6 bases). The CDR3 spans 14 residues. Deletions cut 6 bases from V and 5 bases from J, with 16 bases between. The germline V gene has CDR1 MNHEY and CDR2 SMNVEV (reference sequence).

The chain has TRBV5-1 and TRBJ2-3; D is possibly TRBD2 (6 bases). This CDR3 comprises 16 residues. Trimming removed 0 bases at V and 1 base at J, with 12 bases between. Germline V gene lookup returns CDR1 SGHRS and CDR2 YFSETQ. This CDR3 is CASSLAGDRGTDTQYF. The CDR3 nucleotides read TGCGCCAGCAGCTTGGCGGGGGACCGGGGCACAGATACGCAGTATTTT.

This chain connects TRBV5-1 to TRBJ1-6, with 8 bases lining up with TRBD1. J gave up 6 bases and V 4 bases, and 6 bases lay outside the gene matches. The CDR3 sequence is 15 residues long. From germline, CDR1 is SGHRS and CDR2 YFSETQ. CDR3 region: CASSPQGAVNSPLHF. In DNA form, the CDR3 reads TGCGCCAGCAGCCCCCAGGGGGCTGTTAATTCACCCCTCCACTTT.

The chain couples TRBV28 to TRBJ1-1, with D hard to call. This CDR3 is 11 amino acids long. Germline CDR1 is MDHEN and CDR2 is SYDVKM. Deletions cut 3 bases from V and 4 bases from J, with 3 bases between. The DNA for the CDR3 is TGTGCCAGCAGTTTGGCCACTGAAGCTTTCTTT. Translating it yields CASSLATEAFF.

V gene TRBV24-1 combines with J gene TRBJ1-3; D call uncertain. The CDR3 totals 18 residues. Deletions cut 4 bases from V and 0 bases from J, with 18 bases between. Looked up from germline, CDR1 is KGHDR and CDR2 is SFDVKD. The CDR3 sequence: CATSDPSRVVFSGNTIYF. The CDR3 DNA is TGTGCCACCAGTGACCCTTCGCGCGTAGTATTCTCTGGAAACACCATATATTTT.

This chain joins TRBV18 and TRBJ1-5; no clear D gene. Germline loops: CDR1 KGHSH, CDR2 LQKENI. The CDR3 runs 14 residues. Trimming left V 3 bases short and J 0 bases short, with 6 bases between. CDR3 amino acids: CASSPQNSNQPQHF. CDR3 sequence (DNA): TGTGCCAGCTCACCTCAGAATAGCAATCAGCCCCAGCATTTT. The full variable domain, its missing parts supplied by reference TRBV18 and TRBJ1-5, is NAGVMQNPRHLVRRRGQEARLRCSPMKGHSHVYWYRQLPEEGLKFMVYLQKENIIDESGMPKERFSAEFPKEGPSILRIQQVVRGDSAAYFCASSPQNSNQPQHFGDGTRLSIL.

This clone was seen only a few times. The rearrangement joins TRBV24-1 to TRBJ1-6, with TRBD1 matching 7 bases. Germline V gives CDR1 KGHDR, CDR2 SFDVKD. V lost 12 bases and J lost 7; bases outside the gene matches: 8. The CDR3 is 13 residues long. The CDR3 loop is CAPQGQQNSPLHF. The CDR3 nucleotides are TGTGCCCCTCAGGGACAGCAAAATTCACCCCTCCACTTT.

This chain uses TRBV2 with TRBJ1-1; D unresolved. V lost 6 bases and J lost 1, with 9 bases in between. Germline V gene lookup returns CDR1 SNHLY and CDR2 FYNNEI. The CDR3 length is 13 residues. In DNA, the CDR3 is TGTGCCAGCAGGGAAACACCGAACACTGAAGCTTTCTTT. It specifies CASRETPNTEAFF.